The following is a T cell receptor beta chain sequence with its context. The data stem from a study of blood T cells in healthy people across ages. Drawing of peripheral blood yielded about 9.8 milliliters from each donor. Isolated PBMCs totaled at least 6 million in each sample. Per sample, at least 5.5 micrograms of total RNA were extracted. PCR was performed a second time for about 7 to 12 cycles using a sample-barcoded 5' primer and a J-beta primer mix. Each sample yielded at least 3 million CDR3-containing paired-end reads. TCRdb called the 5' RACE reads again in MiXCR, with one record for every CDR3 protein. The sample includes some 1.1 million distinct CDR3 sequences, 35% to 40% seen only once; the top ten take 10% to 15%. The TCR comes from a man aged 18 to 29 in good health. Sequenced sample: blood.

For the CDR3, the DNA is TGCAGCGTTGGAGACTTCGGCTACACCTTC. The encoded protein is CSVGDFGYTF. The chain uses TRBV29-1 and TRBJ1-2, with D unclear. Germline CDR1 is SQVTM and CDR2 is ANQGSEA. The V end was cut by 4 bases, the J end by 8 bases, with 8 bases between. The CDR3 covers 10 residues.